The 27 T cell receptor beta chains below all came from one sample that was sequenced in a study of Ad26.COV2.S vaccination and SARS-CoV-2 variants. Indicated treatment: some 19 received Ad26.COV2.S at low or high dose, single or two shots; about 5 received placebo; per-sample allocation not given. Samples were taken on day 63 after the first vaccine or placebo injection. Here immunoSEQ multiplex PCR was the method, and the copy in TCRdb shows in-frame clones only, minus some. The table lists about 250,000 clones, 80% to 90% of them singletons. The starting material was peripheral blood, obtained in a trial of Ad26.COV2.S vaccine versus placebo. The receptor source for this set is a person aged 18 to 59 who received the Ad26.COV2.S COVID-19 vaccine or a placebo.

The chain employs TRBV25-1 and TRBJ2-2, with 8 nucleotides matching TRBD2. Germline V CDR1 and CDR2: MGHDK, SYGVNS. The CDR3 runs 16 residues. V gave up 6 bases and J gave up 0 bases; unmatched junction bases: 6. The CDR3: CASSPAGLANTGELFF. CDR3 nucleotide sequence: TGTGCCAGCAGCCCAGCGGGACTAGCGAACACCGGGGAGCTGTTTTTT.

CDR3 in amino acids: CASSMTGNSGANVLTF. The CDR3 nucleotides read TGTGCCAGTAGTATGACAGGTAACTCTGGGGCCAACGTCCTGACTTTC. The chain has TRBV19 and TRBJ2-6; D might be TRBD1 (6 bases). Germline values: CDR1 LNHDA, CDR2 SQIVND (reference sequence). Deletions cut 3 bases from V and 0 bases from J, with 9 bases between. The CDR3 sequence is 16 residues long.

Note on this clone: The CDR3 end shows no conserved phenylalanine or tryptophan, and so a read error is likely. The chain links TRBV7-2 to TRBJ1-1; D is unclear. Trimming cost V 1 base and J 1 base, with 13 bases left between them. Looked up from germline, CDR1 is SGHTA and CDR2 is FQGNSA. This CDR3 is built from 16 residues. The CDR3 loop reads CASSLGREGGNTEAFL. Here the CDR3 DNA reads TGTGCCAGCAGCTTAGGGCGCGAGGGAGGGAACACTGAAGCTTTCCTT.

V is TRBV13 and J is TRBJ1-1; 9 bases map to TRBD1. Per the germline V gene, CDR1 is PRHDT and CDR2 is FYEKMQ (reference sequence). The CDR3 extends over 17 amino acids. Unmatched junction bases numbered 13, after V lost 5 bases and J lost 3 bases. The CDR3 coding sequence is TGTGCCAGCAGCGATACCGGGACAGGGATTTTGGACACTGAAGCTTTCTTT. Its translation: CASSDTGTGILDTEAFF.

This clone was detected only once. The CDR3 here is CASNGEQYF. The CDR3 bases are TGTGCCAGCAACGGCGAGCAGTACTTC. The rearrangement links TRBV6-4 to TRBJ2-7; D is uncertain. The length of the CDR3 is 9 residues. The germline CDR1 and CDR2 sequences are MRHNA and SNTAGT. The V and J ends lost 7 bases and 6 bases respectively, with 4 bases between them.

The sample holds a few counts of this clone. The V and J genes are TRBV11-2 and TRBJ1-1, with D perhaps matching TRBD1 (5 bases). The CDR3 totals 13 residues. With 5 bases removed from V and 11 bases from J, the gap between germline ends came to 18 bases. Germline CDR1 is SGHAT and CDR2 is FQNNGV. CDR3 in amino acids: CASSMKQGTEAFF. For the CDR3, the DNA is TGTGCCAGCAGCATGAAGCAGGGTACCGAGGCTTTCTTT. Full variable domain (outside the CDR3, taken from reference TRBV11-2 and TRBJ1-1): EAGVAQSPRYKIIEKRQSVAFWCNPISGHATLYWYQQILGQGPKLLIQFQNNGVVDDSQLPKDRFSAERLKGVDSTLKIQPAKLEDSAVYLCASSMKQGTEAFFGQGTRLTVV.

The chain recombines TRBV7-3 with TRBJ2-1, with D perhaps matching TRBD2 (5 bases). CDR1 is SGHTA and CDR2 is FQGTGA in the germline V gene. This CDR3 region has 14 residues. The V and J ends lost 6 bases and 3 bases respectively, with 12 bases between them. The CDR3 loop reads CASSPHGGYNEQFF. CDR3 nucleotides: TGTGCCAGCAGTCCGCATGGAGGCTACAATGAGCAGTTCTTC.

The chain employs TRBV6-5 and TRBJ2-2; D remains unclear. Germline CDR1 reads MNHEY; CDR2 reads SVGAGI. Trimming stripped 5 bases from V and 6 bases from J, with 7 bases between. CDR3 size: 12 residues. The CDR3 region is CASSPLPGELFF. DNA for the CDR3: TGTGCCAGCAGTCCCTTACCCGGGGAGCTGTTTTTT.

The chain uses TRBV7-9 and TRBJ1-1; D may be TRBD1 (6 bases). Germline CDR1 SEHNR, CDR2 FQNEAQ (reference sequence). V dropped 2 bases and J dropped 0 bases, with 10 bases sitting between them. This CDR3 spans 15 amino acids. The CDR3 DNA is TGTGCCAGCAGCTTAAGGGACACCGTGAACACTGAAGCTTTCTTT. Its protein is CASSLRDTVNTEAFF.

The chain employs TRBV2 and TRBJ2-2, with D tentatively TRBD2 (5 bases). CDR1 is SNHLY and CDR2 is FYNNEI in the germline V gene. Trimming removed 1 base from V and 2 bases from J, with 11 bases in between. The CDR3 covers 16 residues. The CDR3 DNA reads TGTGCCAGCAGTGAAGGGGCTAGCACAAACACCGGGGAGCTGTTTTTT. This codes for CASSEGASTNTGELFF.

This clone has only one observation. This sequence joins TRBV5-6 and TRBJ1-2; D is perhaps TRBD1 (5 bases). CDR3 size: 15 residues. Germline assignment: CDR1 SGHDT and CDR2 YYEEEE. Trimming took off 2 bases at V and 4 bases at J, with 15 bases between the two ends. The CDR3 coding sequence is TGTGCCAGCAGCTTCGGTTCCCAGAGGGGCTATGGCTACACCTTC. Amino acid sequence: CASSFGSQRGYGYTF.

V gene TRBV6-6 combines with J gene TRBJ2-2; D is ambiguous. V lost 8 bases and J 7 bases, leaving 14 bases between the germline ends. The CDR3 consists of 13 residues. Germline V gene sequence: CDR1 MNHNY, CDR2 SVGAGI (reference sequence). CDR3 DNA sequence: TGTGCCAGCTATCAGGAGTTAGGCGGGGAGCTGTTTTTT. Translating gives CASYQELGGELFF.

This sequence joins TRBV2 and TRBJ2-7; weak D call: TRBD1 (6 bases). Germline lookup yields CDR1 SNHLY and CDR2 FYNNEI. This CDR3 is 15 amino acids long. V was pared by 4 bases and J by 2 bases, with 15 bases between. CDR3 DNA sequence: TGTGCCAGCAGTGGGTCAGGGGCGGCCCCCTACGAGCAGTACTTC. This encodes CASSGSGAAPYEQYF.

The CDR3, as DNA: TGCAGCGTCCGGGGTAGCGGCACAGATACGCAGTATTTT. Amino acid sequence: CSVRGSGTDTQYF. The chain joins TRBV29-1 to TRBJ2-3; a weak D match, TRBD2 (5 bases). V lost 6 bases to trimming and J lost 1 base, with 11 bases between them. Per germline, CDR1 SQVTM and CDR2 ANQGSEA. The CDR3 runs 13 residues.

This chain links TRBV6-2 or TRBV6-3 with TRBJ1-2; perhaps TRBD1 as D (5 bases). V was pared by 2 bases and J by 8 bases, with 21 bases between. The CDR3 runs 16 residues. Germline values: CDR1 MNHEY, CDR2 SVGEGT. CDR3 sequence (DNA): TGTGCCAGCAGTTACCCCAGTCGGGGCTCCGTACGAGGCTACACCTTC. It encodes CASSYPSRGSVRGYTF.

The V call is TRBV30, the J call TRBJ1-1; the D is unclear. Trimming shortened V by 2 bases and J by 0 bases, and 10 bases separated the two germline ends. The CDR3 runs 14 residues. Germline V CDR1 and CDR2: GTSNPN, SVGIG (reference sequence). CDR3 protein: CAWSPKDLNTEAFF. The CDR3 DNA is TGTGCCTGGAGTCCAAAGGATCTGAACACTGAAGCTTTCTTT. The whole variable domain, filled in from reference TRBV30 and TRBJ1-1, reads SQTIHQWPATLVQPVGSPLSLECTVEGTSNPNLYWYRQAAGRGLQLLFYSVGIGQISSEVPQNLSASRPQDRQFILSSKKLLLSDSGFYLCAWSPKDLNTEAFFGQGTRLTVV.

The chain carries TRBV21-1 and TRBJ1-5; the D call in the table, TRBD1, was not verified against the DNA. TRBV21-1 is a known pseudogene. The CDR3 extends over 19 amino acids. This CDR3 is CASSGEDRVCVGANQPQHF. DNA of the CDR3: TGTGCCAGCAGCGGAGAGGACAGGGTGTGCGTGGGAGCTAATCAGCCCCAGCATTTT.

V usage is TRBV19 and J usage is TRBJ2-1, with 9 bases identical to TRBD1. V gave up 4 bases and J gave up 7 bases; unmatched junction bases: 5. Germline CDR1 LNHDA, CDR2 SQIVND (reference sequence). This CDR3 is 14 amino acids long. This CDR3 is CASSTPGQGNEQFF. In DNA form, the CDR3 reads TGTGCCAGTAGTACCCCTGGACAGGGGAATGAGCAGTTCTTC.

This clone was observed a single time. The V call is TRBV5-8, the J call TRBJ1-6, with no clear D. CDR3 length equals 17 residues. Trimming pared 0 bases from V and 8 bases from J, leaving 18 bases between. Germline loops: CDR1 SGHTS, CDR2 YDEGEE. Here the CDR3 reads CASSLVLGGFSDSPLHF. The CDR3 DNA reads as TGTGCCAGCAGCTTGGTTCTGGGAGGGTTTTCAGATTCACCCCTCCACTTT. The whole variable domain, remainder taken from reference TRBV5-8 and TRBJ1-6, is EAGVTQSPTHLIKTRGQQATLRCSPISGHTSVYWYQQALGLGLQFLLWYDEGEERNRGNFPPRFSGRQFPNYSSELNVNALELEDSALYLCASSLVLGGFSDSPLHFGNGTRLTVT.

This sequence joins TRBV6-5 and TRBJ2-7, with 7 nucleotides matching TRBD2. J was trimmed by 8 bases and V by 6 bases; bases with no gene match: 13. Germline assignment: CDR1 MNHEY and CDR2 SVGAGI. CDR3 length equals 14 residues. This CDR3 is CASSLNRDYLQQYF. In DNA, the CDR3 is TGTGCCAGCAGCCTAAACCGGGACTACCTTCAGCAGTACTTC.

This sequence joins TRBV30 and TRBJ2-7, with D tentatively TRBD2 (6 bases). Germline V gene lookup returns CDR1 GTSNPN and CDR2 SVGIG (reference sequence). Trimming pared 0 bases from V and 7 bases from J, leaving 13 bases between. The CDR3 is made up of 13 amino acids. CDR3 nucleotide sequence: TGTGCCTGGAGTGTGGGGGGATGGAGTGAGCAGTACTTC. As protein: CAWSVGGWSEQYF.

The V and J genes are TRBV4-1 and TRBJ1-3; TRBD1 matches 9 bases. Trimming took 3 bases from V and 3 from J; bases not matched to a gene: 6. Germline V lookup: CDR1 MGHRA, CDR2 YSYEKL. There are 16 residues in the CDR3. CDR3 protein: CASSQPGQGSGNTIYF. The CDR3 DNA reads TGCGCCAGCAGCCAGCCGGGACAGGGTAGTGGAAACACCATATATTTT.

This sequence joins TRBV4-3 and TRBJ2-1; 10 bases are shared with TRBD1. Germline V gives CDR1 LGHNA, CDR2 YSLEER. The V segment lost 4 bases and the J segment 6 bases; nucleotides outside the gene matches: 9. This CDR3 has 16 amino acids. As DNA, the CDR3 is TGCGCCAGCAGCCGCGCGACGGGACAGGGGATCAATGAGCAGTTCTTC. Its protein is CASSRATGQGINEQFF.

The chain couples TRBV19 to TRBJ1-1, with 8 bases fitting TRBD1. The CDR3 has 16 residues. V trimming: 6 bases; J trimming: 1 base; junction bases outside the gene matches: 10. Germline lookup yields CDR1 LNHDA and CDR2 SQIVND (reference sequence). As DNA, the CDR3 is TGTGCCAGTAGACCCGCGTTACAGGGGGGGAACACTGAAGCTTTCTTT. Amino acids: CASRPALQGGNTEAFF.

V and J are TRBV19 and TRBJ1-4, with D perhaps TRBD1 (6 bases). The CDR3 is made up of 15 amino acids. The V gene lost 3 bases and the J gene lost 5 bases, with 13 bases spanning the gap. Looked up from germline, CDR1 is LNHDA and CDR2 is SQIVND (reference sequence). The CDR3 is CASSITRQANEKLFF. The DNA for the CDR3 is TGTGCCAGTAGTATTACGAGACAGGCCAATGAAAAACTGTTTTTT.

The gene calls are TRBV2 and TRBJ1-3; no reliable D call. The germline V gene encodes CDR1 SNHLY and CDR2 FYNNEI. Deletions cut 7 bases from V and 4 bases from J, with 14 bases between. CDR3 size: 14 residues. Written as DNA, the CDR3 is TGTGCCAGCACCCTAGAGCAAAAAGGAAACACCATATATTTT. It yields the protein CASTLEQKGNTIYF.

DNA for the CDR3: TGTGCCAGCAGAAACCAGGGGGAAGTAGGCTACACCTTC. Protein: CASRNQGEVGYTF. This chain uses TRBV12-3 or TRBV12-4 with TRBJ1-2; 7 bases are a match to TRBD1. Trimming removed 6 bases from V and 8 bases from J; junction bases left unmatched: 9. The CDR3 has 13 amino acids.